Shown below are 2 T cell receptor beta chains from a single sample sequenced in a study of T cell changes during pregnancy in multiple sclerosis. Repertoires were generated with immunoSEQ multiplex PCR, while TCRdb's copy carries only in-frame clones and drops some. The table lists 65,000 to 85,000 clones, 94% of them singletons. Specimen: CD4+ T cells from peripheral blood mononuclear cells, collected after pregnancy. Source of these receptors: a female donor with multiple sclerosis, enrolled in a pregnancy study.

V and J are TRBV27 and TRBJ1-5; D is unclear. CDR3 length: 13 amino acids. The V end lost 8 bases, the J end lost 2 bases, and 10 bases lay between the germline ends. Per germline, CDR1 MNHEY and CDR2 SMNVEV (reference sequence). The chain's CDR3 is CASQFSRNQPQHF. CDR3 coding DNA: TGTGCCAGCCAGTTCTCACGCAATCAGCCCCAGCATTTT.

This rearrangement joins TRBV6-5 to TRBJ2-3; D possibly corresponds to TRBD2 (7 bases). The CDR3 has 15 amino acids. Trimming pared 2 bases from V and 3 bases from J, leaving 12 bases between. Looked up from germline, CDR1 is MNHEY and CDR2 is SVGAGI. This CDR3 reads CASSYGGGGTDTQYF. The CDR3, as DNA: TGTGCCAGCAGTTACGGGGGAGGGGGAACAGATACGCAGTATTTT.